One sample yielded the 19 T cell receptor beta chains listed below, sequenced in a study of blood T cells in healthy people across ages. Alongside a J-beta primer mix, a sample-barcoded 5' primer served in a second PCR lasting 7 to 11 cycles. Each CDR3 protein gets one entry after TCRdb re-called the 5' RACE reads with MiXCR. The sample contains about 650,000 distinct CDR3 sequences, around 32% of which appear only once. The sequenced sample was blood. These receptors originate from an elderly woman in good health.

This rearrangement joins TRBV20-1 to TRBJ2-7; the match to TRBD2 covers 9 bases. The V segment lost 0 bases and the J segment 3 bases; nucleotides outside the gene matches: 6. Germline CDR1 reads DFQATT; CDR2 reads SNEGSKA (reference sequence). The CDR3 spans 15 residues. The CDR3 nucleotides read TGCAGTGCTAGAGACCCGACTAGCGGCTACTACGAGCAGTACTTC. This sequence encodes CSARDPTSGYYEQYF.

This clonotype was seen more than once but under ten times. This chain uses TRBV5-1 with TRBJ2-2, with D unresolved. Trimming pared 0 bases from V and 3 bases from J, leaving 9 bases between. Per the germline V gene, CDR1 is SGHRS and CDR2 is YFSETQ. The CDR3 covers 15 residues. This CDR3 reads CASSLGSKDTGELFF. The CDR3 region has the DNA TGCGCCAGCAGCTTGGGTAGTAAAGACACCGGGGAGCTGTTTTTT.

Concerning this clonotype: A much larger clone lies one base from this, so it may be a read error. V is TRBV5-1 and J is TRBJ2-6; D perhaps matches TRBD1 (6 bases). Trimming pared 4 bases from V and 1 base from J, leaving 21 bases between. There are 19 residues in the CDR3. The germline CDR1 and CDR2 sequences are SGHRS and YFSETQ. The CDR3 DNA reads TGCGCCAGCAGCGCAGGACACGGGACACAACGGTCTGGGGCCAACGTCCTGACTTTC. It encodes CASSAGHGTQRSGANVLTF.

Comment on this clonotype: A single base separates this from a much larger clone, so it may be a read error. The chain is built from TRBV5-6 and TRBJ2-3; D may correspond to TRBD1 or TRBD2 (7 bases each). Germline-derived CDR1 and CDR2 are SGHDT and YYEEEE. This CDR3 comprises 15 residues. Between the trimmed V and J ends, which lost 5 bases and 5 bases, there was a span of 18 bases. CDR3 amino acids: CASRAKGGGRDTQYF. The CDR3 region has the DNA TGTGCCAGCAGGGCTAAAGGGGGCGGGAGAGATACGCAGTATTTT.

This clonotype was counted between two and nine times. The chain joins TRBV2 to TRBJ2-1; D not resolved. Germline V gene data show CDR1 as SNHLY and CDR2 as FYNNEI. The V end lost 7 bases, the J end lost 4 bases, and 14 bases lay between the germline ends. The CDR3 spans 14 residues. The CDR3, as DNA: TGTGCCAGCATCCTACTGGGCAAGTACAATGAGCAGTTCTTC. Protein product: CASILLGKYNEQFF.

Ten or more counts support this clonotype. V and J are TRBV4-3 and TRBJ2-1; 13 bases are shared with TRBD2. V shed 0 bases and J 4 bases; nucleotides not matched to a gene: 6. There are 18 residues in the CDR3. Germline V CDR1 and CDR2: LGHNA, YSLEER. The CDR3 loop is CASSQDSTSGGGYNEQFF. The DNA for the CDR3 is TGCGCCAGCAGCCAAGATAGCACTAGCGGGGGGGGGTACAATGAGCAGTTCTTC.

This clonotype occurred a few times. The chain employs TRBV20-1 and TRBJ1-1; D gene ambiguous. The CDR3 extends over 12 amino acids. Germline CDR1 reads DFQATT; CDR2 reads SNEGSKA (reference sequence). CDR3 DNA: TGCAGCGAGACCCCAGGGAACACTGAAGCTTTCTTT. Its translation is CSETPGNTEAFF.

The J gene is TRBJ2-3, the V gene TRBV5-1; 8 bases fit TRBD2. Germline lookup yields CDR1 SGHRS and CDR2 YFSETQ. CDR3 length: 15 amino acids. Trimming cost V 1 base and J 6 bases; bases outside gene matches: 7. CDR3 loop: CASSLMAGGWDTQYF. CDR3 in DNA: TGCGCCAGCAGCTTGATGGCGGGAGGATGGGATACGCAGTATTTT. Full variable domain (outside the CDR3, taken from reference TRBV5-1 and TRBJ2-3): KAGVTQTPRYLIKTRGQQVTLSCSPISGHRSVSWYQQTPGQGLQFLFEYFSETQRNKGNFPGRFSGRQFSNSRSEMNVSTLELGDSALYLCASSLMAGGWDTQYFGPGTRLTVL.

In the case of this clonotype: Being one base from a much bigger clone, this may be a read error. The chain joins TRBV10-3 to TRBJ2-7; 9 bases align to TRBD1. The J call is in doubt because the DNA end fits TRBJ2-5 better. The CDR3 totals 15 residues. In germline, CDR1 is ENHRY, CDR2 SYGVKD. CDR3 region: CTISVTGDREGTQYF. Written as DNA, the CDR3 is TGTACCATCAGTGTGACCGGGGACAGGGAGGGGACCCAGTACTTC.

This clonotype has ten or more counts. The genes are TRBV3-1 and TRBJ2-5; D is unclear. Germline CDR1 LGHDT, CDR2 YNNKEL (reference sequence). V shed 2 bases and J shed 2 bases, with 6 bases lying between them. The CDR3 spans 13 residues. The CDR3 protein is CASSQRSQETQYF. CDR3 nucleotides: TGTGCCAGCAGCCAAAGGTCTCAAGAGACCCAGTACTTC.

In the case of this clonotype: This may be a read error, as it is one base from a much larger clone. The J gene is TRBJ2-5, the V gene TRBV7-7, with 8 nucleotides matching TRBD2. The CDR3 loop spans 15 amino acids. The junction had 9 bases not matched to a gene; V was cut back by 4 bases and J by 5 bases. The germline V gene has CDR1 SSHAT and CDR2 FNYEAQ (reference sequence). The CDR3 loop is CASSSPAGVAETQYF. CDR3 nucleotide sequence: TGTGCCAGCAGCTCACCAGCGGGGGTAGCGGAGACCCAGTACTTC.

The chain recombines TRBV30 with TRBJ2-7; the D gene could be TRBD1 or TRBD2 (5 bases each). Trimming cost V 6 bases and J 0 bases, with 21 bases left between them. CDR1 and CDR2 from the germline V gene are GTSNPN and SVGIG (reference sequence). The length of the CDR3 is 16 residues. CDR3 DNA: TGTGCCTGTCCCCTGAGGGGAATCCGAGGCTCCTACGAGCAGTACTTC. It specifies CACPLRGIRGSYEQYF. Combining the CDR3 with reference TRBV30 and TRBJ2-7 gives the whole variable domain SQTIHQWPATLVQPVGSPLSLECTVEGTSNPNLYWYRQAAGRGLQLLFYSVGIGQISSEVPQNLSASRPQDRQFILSSKKLLLSDSGFYLCACPLRGIRGSYEQYFGPGTRLTVT.

This clonotype has a handful of counts. The rearrangement joins TRBV9 to TRBJ1-4, with D possibly TRBD1 on 5 matching bases. Trimming removed 4 bases from V and 4 bases from J, with 20 bases in between. From germline, CDR1 is SGDLS and CDR2 YYNGEE. The CDR3 totals 17 residues. The CDR3 loop reads CASSPTARGNFNEKLFF. In DNA, the CDR3 is TGTGCCAGCAGCCCCACTGCCCGGGGGAACTTTAATGAAAAACTGTTTTTT. Looking up the rest from reference TRBV9 and TRBJ1-4 gives the full variable domain: DSGVTQTPKHLITATGQRVTLRCSPRSGDLSVYWYQQSLDQGLQFLIQYYNGEERAKGNILERFSAQQFPDLHSELNLSSLELGDSALYFCASSPTARGNFNEKLFFGSGTQLSVL.

This clonotype was detected only a few times. J is TRBJ1-2 and V is TRBV5-1; maybe TRBD1 (6 bases). This CDR3 is built from 18 residues. V lost 0 bases and J 1 base, leaving 19 bases between the germline ends. Germline assignment: CDR1 SGHRS and CDR2 YFSETQ. The CDR3 sequence: CASSLALPTGQLNYGYTF. The CDR3, as DNA: TGCGCCAGCAGCTTGGCCCTACCCACAGGACAGCTTAACTATGGCTACACCTTC.

The chain joins TRBV20-1 to TRBJ1-6; maybe TRBD1 (6 bases). This CDR3 comprises 14 residues. The germline CDR1 and CDR2 sequences are DFQATT and SNEGSKA (reference sequence). V was shortened by 6 bases and J by 14 bases, with 23 bases between the two germline ends. For the CDR3, the DNA is TGCAGTGCCCTACCTAGGACAGAGAGTTGGACCCTCCACTTT. Translation gives CSALPRTESWTLHF.

At least ten counts were recorded for this clonotype. This sequence joins TRBV5-6 and TRBJ2-7; 9 bases map to TRBD1. Trimming removed 0 bases from V and 6 bases from J; junction bases left unmatched: 7. The CDR3 loop spans 15 amino acids. The V gene's germline CDR1 is SGHDT and CDR2 YYEEEE. The DNA of the CDR3 is TGTGCCAGCAGCTTGGGGGACAGGGACCTCTCCGAGCAGTACTTC. It yields the protein CASSLGDRDLSEQYF.

This clonotype has a count of ten or more. The DNA for the CDR3 is TGTGCCAGCAGCCCGGGGCAGGGGGTTTTCTCCTACAATGAGCAGTTCTTC. This codes for CASSPGQGVFSYNEQFF. The gene calls are TRBV9 and TRBJ2-1; 7 bases match TRBD1. The V segment lost 4 bases and the J segment 0 bases; nucleotides outside the gene matches: 10. The CDR3 is 17 amino acids. Looked up from germline, CDR1 is SGDLS and CDR2 is YYNGEE. Full variable domain (rest looked up from reference TRBV9 and TRBJ2-1): DSGVTQTPKHLITATGQRVTLRCSPRSGDLSVYWYQQSLDQGLQFLIQYYNGEERAKGNILERFSAQQFPDLHSELNLSSLELGDSALYFCASSPGQGVFSYNEQFFGPGTRLTVL.

The chain links TRBV20-1 to TRBJ2-1; 8 positions match TRBD2. The germline gives CDR1 DFQATT, CDR2 SNEGSKA (reference sequence). The CDR3 is 16 amino acids. V gave up 8 bases and J gave up 0 bases; unmatched junction bases: 12. The CDR3 bases are TGCAGTACTCCCTCAGGCGGGAGGCCCTCCTACAATGAGCAGTTCTTC. It yields the protein CSTPSGGRPSYNEQFF.

The chain joins TRBV20-1 to TRBJ1-1; 9 bases fit TRBD1. The germline V gene encodes CDR1 DFQATT and CDR2 SNEGSKA (reference sequence). This CDR3 region has 13 residues. Trimming at V came to 5 bases and at J to 5 bases, leaving 6 bases not matched to a gene. The CDR3 spells CSAGGQGWTEAFF. The DNA for the CDR3 is TGCAGTGCTGGGGGACAGGGTTGGACTGAAGCTTTCTTT.